The 26 T cell receptor beta chains below were found in one sample sequenced in a study of T-cell memory formation after mild COVID-19. From the 5' RACE reads, TCRdb called clonotypes with MiXCR, one entry per CDR3 protein. The sample lists approximately 300,000 distinct CDR3 sequences; more than 15% were seen once. Sequences were obtained from PBMCs or a T cell subset sorted from them (not recorded which). The source is a man between 18 and 35 years old who had mild COVID-19 (a few samples of this study predate the infection). Cell type and time point are not known.

This clonotype occurred a few times. The V and J genes are TRBV5-1 and TRBJ2-6; a possible D gene is TRBD2 (5 bases). Germline values: CDR1 SGHRS, CDR2 YFSETQ. The CDR3 is 15 residues long. V shed 4 bases and J shed 1 base, with 9 bases lying between them. Here the CDR3 DNA reads TGCGCCAGCAGCCCCCTAGCATCTGGGGCCAACGTCCTGACTTTC. Translated: CASSPLASGANVLTF.

This sequence joins TRBV6-5 and TRBJ1-2; D is unresolved. Germline V gives CDR1 MNHEY, CDR2 SVGAGI. The CDR3 totals 14 residues. V was cut by 6 bases and J by 1 base, with 12 bases left in between. CDR3 nucleotide sequence: TGTGCCAGCAGGCGGACGGAGCTTAACTATGGCTACACCTTC. Its protein is CASRRTELNYGYTF.

The chain carries TRBV20-1 and TRBJ2-1, with 8 nucleotides matching TRBD2. Unmatched junction bases numbered 16, after V lost 0 bases and J lost 9 bases. The CDR3 is 17 residues long. Looked up from germline, CDR1 is DFQATT and CDR2 is SNEGSKA (reference sequence). The CDR3 DNA sequence: TGCAGTGCTAGAGATCGTCTCCGGTCGGGGGGGCACAGTGAGCAGTTCTTC. It yields the protein CSARDRLRSGGHSEQFF.

The gene calls are TRBV4-2 and TRBJ2-2; 10 nucleotides line up with TRBD1. This CDR3 has 16 amino acids. Germline values: CDR1 LGHNA, CDR2 YNFKEQ. J gave up 8 bases and V 4 bases, and 10 bases lay outside the gene matches. CDR3: CASSLSGQGTSGELFF. In nucleotides, the CDR3 is TGTGCCAGCAGCCTTTCGGGACAGGGGACGTCGGGGGAGCTGTTTTTT.

This clonotype has just a few counts. The chain links TRBV6-2 or TRBV6-3 to TRBJ2-7; possibly TRBD2 for D (6 bases). The length of the CDR3 is 14 residues. CDR1 is MNHEY, CDR2 SVGEGT, per germline. V lost 4 bases, J lost 6 bases, and 16 bases lay in between. The CDR3, as DNA: TGTGCCAGCAGTTTGTGGGGGGAATTCGTCGAGCAGTACTTC. Its translation is CASSLWGEFVEQYF.

The genes are TRBV29-1 and TRBJ1-6; 8 bases fit TRBD1. Germline CDR1 SQVTM, CDR2 ANQGSEA. This CDR3 comprises 14 residues. V was clipped by 7 bases and J by 6 bases; unmatched bases: 8. The chain's CDR3 is CSARQGHLNSPLHF. The CDR3 nucleotides read TGCAGCGCCCGACAGGGGCACCTTAATTCACCCCTCCACTTT.

V gene TRBV29-1 combines with J gene TRBJ1-1; 7 bases are a match to TRBD1. CDR3 length equals 14 residues. The V gene's germline CDR1 is SQVTM and CDR2 ANQGSEA. Trimming cost V 5 bases and J 1 base; bases outside gene matches: 7. CDR3 DNA sequence: TGCAGCGTTATGACAGGGAAAGGGAACACTGAAGCTTTCTTT. Encoded protein: CSVMTGKGNTEAFF.

This clonotype was counted at least ten times. The rearrangement joins TRBV6-1 to TRBJ2-3; D gene uncertain. Germline CDR1 is MNHNS and CDR2 is SASEGT. The V and J ends lost 4 bases and 3 bases respectively, with 17 bases between them. The CDR3 has 16 residues. CDR3 nucleotides: TGTGCCAGCAGTGGAAATCCGGGCCGTGAGACAGATACGCAGTATTTT. Translation: CASSGNPGRETDTQYF.

This clonotype was seen a handful of times. The V call is TRBV12-3 or TRBV12-4, the J call TRBJ2-1; 9 bases are a match to TRBD1. V shed 6 bases and J 1 base; nucleotides not matched to a gene: 13. The CDR3 sequence is 18 residues long. This CDR3 is CASSPQGARLGSYNEQFF. The DNA for the CDR3 is TGTGCCAGCAGCCCACAGGGGGCGAGGCTTGGTTCCTACAATGAGCAGTTCTTC.

This clonotype turned up a few times. The chain is built from TRBV29-1 and TRBJ2-1, with 7 bases aligning to TRBD2. Germline V CDR1 and CDR2: SQVTM, ANQGSEA. The V and J ends lost 1 base and 0 bases, in that order; junction bases with no gene match: 9. There are 17 residues in the CDR3. The CDR3 region has the DNA TGCAGCGTTGAAGGCCGGTTCGGGGGGAGCTCCTACAATGAGCAGTTCTTC. Its protein is CSVEGRFGGSSYNEQFF.

This clonotype was observed a few times. The gene calls are TRBV12-3 or TRBV12-4 and TRBJ2-3; 10 bases match TRBD2. This CDR3 region has 16 residues. The V and J ends lost 8 bases and 2 bases, in that order; junction bases with no gene match: 10. CDR3 sequence reads: CASSGVAGGITDTQYF. The CDR3, as DNA: TGTGCCAGCTCGGGGGTAGCGGGGGGCATCACAGATACGCAGTATTTT.

This clonotype was counted a few times. V and J are TRBV5-1 and TRBJ2-7; TRBD1 matches 7 bases. Germline-derived CDR1 and CDR2 are SGHRS and YFSETQ. The trim removed 2 bases at V and 0 bases at J, leaving 8 bases unmatched. There are 16 residues in the CDR3. The CDR3 here is CASSLLTGSDSYEQYF. In DNA, the CDR3 is TGCGCCAGCAGCTTACTGACAGGGTCCGACTCCTACGAGCAGTACTTC.

This clonotype was seen a handful of times. The chain carries TRBV7-3 and TRBJ2-3, with TRBD2 identical over 15 bases. With V trimmed by 6 bases and J by 1 base, 11 bases remained unmatched. This CDR3 is 19 amino acids long. Germline CDR1 SGHTA, CDR2 FQGTGA. The CDR3 here is CASSSRTSGGAGGTDTQYF. The CDR3 coding sequence is TGTGCCAGCAGTTCAAGGACTAGCGGGGGGGCCGGGGGCACAGATACGCAGTATTTT.

This clonotype came up a few times. V usage is TRBV29-1 and J usage is TRBJ1-5; weak D call: TRBD1 (6 bases). Germline V CDR1 and CDR2: SQVTM, ANQGSEA. This CDR3 has 14 residues. Between the trimmed V and J ends, which lost 4 bases and 0 bases, there was a span of 10 bases. CDR3 amino acids: CSVGPGDSNQPQHF. In DNA, the CDR3 is TGCAGCGTTGGCCCAGGGGATAGCAATCAGCCCCAGCATTTT.

This clonotype was seen more than once but under ten times. V gene TRBV7-2 combines with J gene TRBJ2-1; TRBD2 matches 9 bases. V trimming: 1 base; J trimming: 6 bases; junction bases outside the gene matches: 13. Germline V gene data show CDR1 as SGHTA and CDR2 as FQGNSA. The CDR3 extends over 18 amino acids. CDR3 nucleotide sequence: TGTGCCAGCAGCTTAGTCGCTCGGGGCGGGGGGGCCCCCAATGAGCAGTTCTTC. Translated: CASSLVARGGGAPNEQFF. The full variable domain, completed using reference TRBV7-2 and TRBJ2-1, is GAGVSQSPSNKVTEKGKDVELRCDPISGHTALYWYRQSLGQGLEFLIYFQGNSAPDKSGLPSDRFSAERTGGSVSTLTIQRTQQEDSAVYLCASSLVARGGGAPNEQFFGPGTRLTVL.

The rearrangement joins TRBV5-1 to TRBJ2-7; possible D gene TRBD2, 6 bases. The CDR3 is 15 residues long. The V end was cut by 0 bases, the J end by 3 bases, with 13 bases between. CDR1 and CDR2 (germline): SGHRS, YFSETQ. The CDR3 sequence is CASSLDVGGIYEQYV. For the CDR3, the DNA is TGCGCCAGCAGCTTGGATGTTGGGGGGATCTACGAGCAGTACGTC.

This chain connects TRBV5-1 to TRBJ2-1; no clear D. The germline V gene encodes CDR1 SGHRS and CDR2 YFSETQ. The V and J ends lost 0 bases and 7 bases respectively, with 11 bases between them. This CDR3 is built from 14 residues. The CDR3 DNA follows: TGCGCCAGCAGCTTGGGGGCTCTTACGAATGAGCAGTTCTTC. Residues: CASSLGALTNEQFF. The whole variable domain, filled in from reference TRBV5-1 and TRBJ2-1, reads KAGVTQTPRYLIKTRGQQVTLSCSPISGHRSVSWYQQTPGQGLQFLFEYFSETQRNKGNFPGRFSGRQFSNSRSEMNVSTLELGDSALYLCASSLGALTNEQFFGPGTRLTVL.

This clonotype turned up a few times. This chain links TRBV20-1 with TRBJ2-1, with a tentative D call TRBD2 (6 bases). Germline V gives CDR1 DFQATT, CDR2 SNEGSKA (reference sequence). Trimming stripped 5 bases from V and 3 bases from J, with 11 bases between. The CDR3 sequence is 13 residues long. The chain's CDR3 is CSAHLAVYNEQFF. The CDR3 DNA is TGCAGTGCTCATTTAGCGGTCTACAATGAGCAGTTCTTC.

This clonotype showed up many times. The gene calls are TRBV16 and TRBJ2-7; D might be TRBD2 (6 bases). The germline CDR1 and CDR2 sequences are KGHSY and FQNENV. The V end was cut by 4 bases, the J end by 6 bases, with 19 bases between. CDR3 size: 15 residues. The CDR3 sequence: CASSPRGEGGGEQYF. The CDR3 coding sequence is TGTGCCAGCAGCCCACGAGGAGAGGGAGGTGGCGAGCAGTACTTC.

This clonotype was observed a few times. This chain uses TRBV5-6 with TRBJ1-2; 7 nucleotides line up with TRBD1. This CDR3 has 14 amino acids. Germline V gene lookup returns CDR1 SGHDT and CDR2 YYEEEE. J gave up 5 bases and V 4 bases, and 8 bases lay outside the gene matches. CDR3 DNA: TGTGCCAGCAGCACCGGGGACAGTATATATGGCTACACCTTC. This encodes CASSTGDSIYGYTF.

This clonotype occurred a few times. The chain uses TRBV2 and TRBJ1-1, with D unclear. Trimming removed 10 bases at V and 0 bases at J, with 9 bases between. In germline, CDR1 is SNHLY, CDR2 FYNNEI. The CDR3 runs 12 residues. CDR3 coding DNA: TGTGCCACCAGATCGGTGAACACTGAAGCTTTCTTT. Translation: CATRSVNTEAFF.

The chain is built from TRBV12-3 or TRBV12-4 and TRBJ2-2; D is possibly TRBD1 (6 bases). The CDR3 runs to 12 residues. Between the trimmed V and J ends, which lost 8 bases and 7 bases, there was a span of 11 bases. The CDR3 sequence: CASAQGSGELFF. CDR3 bases: TGTGCCAGCGCGCAGGGGAGCGGGGAGCTGTTTTTT.

This rearrangement joins TRBV19 to TRBJ2-3, with a possible D match to TRBD2 (6 bases). The germline CDR1 and CDR2 sequences are LNHDA and SQIVND (reference sequence). V lost 6 bases and J 1 base, leaving 17 bases between the germline ends. The CDR3 is made up of 16 amino acids. CDR3 protein: CASRGGKARGTDTQYF. In DNA form, the CDR3 reads TGTGCCAGTAGGGGGGGAAAAGCGCGAGGCACAGATACGCAGTATTTT.

This clonotype has more than one count but fewer than ten. This chain links TRBV28 with TRBJ2-1, with a weak D call TRBD1 (6 bases). Germline V gene data show CDR1 as MDHEN and CDR2 as SYDVKM. The CDR3 runs 13 residues. The V end lost 5 bases, the J end lost 10 bases, and 15 bases lay between the germline ends. The CDR3 nucleotides read TGTGCCAGCAGTACCCGGACAGTATGGGAGCAGTTCTTC. Amino acids: CASSTRTVWEQFF.

V is TRBV7-2 and J is TRBJ2-1; 9 bases fit TRBD1. V trimming: 1 base; J trimming: 9 bases; junction bases outside the gene matches: 4. Germline lookup yields CDR1 SGHTA and CDR2 FQGNSA. The length of the CDR3 is 14 residues. The CDR3 sequence is CASSLGDRVREQFF. CDR3 nucleotide sequence: TGTGCCAGCAGCTTAGGGGACAGGGTACGTGAGCAGTTCTTC.

The chain carries TRBV2 and TRBJ2-5, with 7 bases aligning to TRBD1. V was clipped by 8 bases and J by 4 bases; unmatched bases: 7. There are 13 residues in the CDR3. Germline V lookup: CDR1 SNHLY, CDR2 FYNNEI. Here the CDR3 DNA reads TGTGCCAGCTTAGAAAACAGGGGAGAGACCCAGTACTTC. It translates to CASLENRGETQYF. The complete variable domain, with remaining parts taken from reference TRBV2 and TRBJ2-5, reads EPEVTQTPSHQVTQMGQEVILRCVPISNHLYFYWYRQILGQKVEFLVSFYNNEISEKSEIFDDQFSVERPDGSNFTLKIRSTKLEDSAMYFCASLENRGETQYFGPGTRLLVL.